This TCR beta chain appears in the sequencing data of a study of CD8+ T cells in alopecia areata. Study background: Tofacitinib administration to treated patients was oral, at 5 to 10 mg twice daily. Severity scoring for treated patients was based on the percentage of affected scalp area. General study results and limits: TCR sharing was clearer in mice than between patients, perhaps partly owing to patient HLA diversity.

Treatment described: oral pan-JAK inhibitor, 5-10 mg twice daily. This clone came up a few times. Its specificity is unknown. cDNA prepared by RNA extraction and subsequent reverse transcription served as the template for sequencing. The data were produced by immunoSEQ multiplex PCR, yet TCRdb's version contains in-frame clones alone and is incomplete. Of approximately 200,000 clones listed, around 60% are singletons. This clonotype was obtained from a human donor with alopecia areata. The material sequenced was CD4+ T cells sorted from blood, taken at week 4, from a patient treated with tofacitinib.

This CDR3 is CASSSRGLRTDTQYF. The CDR3 region has the DNA TGTGCCAGCAGTTCCCGAGGGTTGCGCACAGATACGCAGTATTTT. The J gene is TRBJ2-3, the V gene TRBV6-6, with TRBD2 as a possible D gene (5 bases). The CDR3 is 15 residues long. From germline, CDR1 is MNHNY and CDR2 SVGAGI (reference sequence). V was shortened by 4 bases and J by 1 base, with 12 bases between the two germline ends.